A selection of T cell receptor beta chains follows, all from one sample in a study of shared clonotypes between healthy human individuals. Produced via immunoSEQ multiplex PCR; TCRdb's table is partial and in-frame only. This sample has 950,000 to 1,100,000 clones, with more than 60% found just once. Material: memory CD4+ T cells sorted from blood. These receptors all come from a man aged 18 to 29 in good health. Both conserved end residues are part of each CDR3. A D gene is named only where the DNA matches it firmly. Some rows have no size entry. The others give once, few or many, or a class for an expanded clone.

d_gene: .; abundance: .; v_gene: TRBV4-1; j_gene: TRBJ2-7; CDR3nt: TGCGCCAGCAGCCAAGCACTTTCCCACGAGCAGTACTTC; CDR3aa: CASSQALSHEQYF
d_gene: .; abundance: .; v_gene: TRBV2; j_gene: TRBJ1-2; CDR3nt: TGTGCCAGCAGTATGGGACTCCCCGGCTACACCTTC; CDR3aa: CASSMGLPGYTF
d_gene: .; abundance: few; v_gene: TRBV2; j_gene: TRBJ2-2; CDR3nt: TGTGCCAGCAGTGAACGTGGGGAGCTGTTTTTT; CDR3aa: CASSERGELFF
d_gene: TRBD2; abundance: .; v_gene: TRBV9; j_gene: TRBJ2-3; CDR3nt: TGTGCCAGCACCAGGACTAGCGGGGGGTCTATCACAGATACGCAGTATTTT; CDR3aa: CASTRTSGGSITDTQYF
d_gene: .; abundance: .; v_gene: TRBV13; j_gene: TRBJ2-7; CDR3nt: TGTGCCAGCAGCCCGCGTTCCCAATCCTACGAGCAGTACTTC; CDR3aa: CASSPRSQSYEQYF
d_gene: TRBD1; abundance: .; v_gene: TRBV28; j_gene: TRBJ2-7; CDR3nt: TGTGCCAGCAGTTTGGCTCGACAGGGGCTTGAGCAGTACTTC; CDR3aa: CASSLARQGLEQYF
d_gene: .; abundance: .; v_gene: TRBV2; j_gene: TRBJ1-1; CDR3nt: TGTGCCAGCATCGGGGGAAGGATTGACACTGAAGCTTTCTTT; CDR3aa: CASIGGRIDTEAFF
d_gene: .; abundance: .; v_gene: TRBV6-1; j_gene: TRBJ1-2; CDR3nt: TGTGCCAGCATTCAGGGTTCCTCCTATGGCTACACCTTC; CDR3aa: CASIQGSSYGYTF
d_gene: .; abundance: .; v_gene: TRBV6-1; j_gene: TRBJ2-7; CDR3nt: TGTGCCACCGAACCGGGGCACACCTACGAGCAGTACTTC; CDR3aa: CATEPGHTYEQYF
d_gene: TRBD2; abundance: .; v_gene: TRBV28; j_gene: TRBJ2-1; CDR3nt: TGTGCCAGCAGTTTAGGACTCCGGGGGGGGCAGTTCTTC; CDR3aa: CASSLGLRGGQFF
d_gene: .; abundance: .; v_gene: TRBV6-5; j_gene: TRBJ2-7; CDR3nt: TGTGCCAGCAGTTACTCGTGGCAGGGGGGTTCCTACGAGCAGTACTTC; CDR3aa: CASSYSWQGGSYEQYF
d_gene: TRBD2; abundance: .; v_gene: TRBV5-6; j_gene: TRBJ2-7; CDR3nt: TGTGCCAGCAGCGTGAGCGGGGGGTCCTACGAGCAGTACTTC; CDR3aa: CASSVSGGSYEQYF
d_gene: TRBD1; abundance: .; v_gene: TRBV6-6; j_gene: TRBJ2-3; CDR3nt: TGTGCCAGCAGTTCCCGGGACAGGGGTGGCCCAGATACGCAGTATTTT; CDR3aa: CASSSRDRGGPDTQYF
d_gene: .; abundance: .; v_gene: TRBV15; j_gene: TRBJ1-5; CDR3nt: TGTGCCACCAGCAGCGCGACCCTATTGGAACAGCCCCAGCATTTT; CDR3aa: CATSSATLLEQPQHF
d_gene: .; abundance: .; v_gene: TRBV11-2; j_gene: TRBJ2-7; CDR3nt: TGTGCCAGCACCCATCCGGACAGCCCCTACGAGCAGTACTTC; CDR3aa: CASTHPDSPYEQYF
d_gene: TRBD2; abundance: once; v_gene: TRBV28; j_gene: TRBJ2-6; CDR3nt: TGTGCCAGCAGTTTTGCGGGGGCTGGGGCCAACGTCCTGACTTTC; CDR3aa: CASSFAGAGANVLTF
d_gene: TRBD1; abundance: .; v_gene: TRBV7-9; j_gene: TRBJ2-2; CDR3nt: TGTGCCAGCAGCAGAGCCGGGACAGGGGGCCCCGGGGAGCTGTTTTTT; CDR3aa: CASSRAGTGGPGELFF
d_gene: TRBD1; abundance: .; v_gene: TRBV18; j_gene: TRBJ1-3; CDR3nt: TGTGCCAGCTCACCCCAGACAGGGAGCGCGGACACCATATATTTT; CDR3aa: CASSPQTGSADTIYF
d_gene: TRBD2; abundance: .; v_gene: TRBV6-5; j_gene: TRBJ2-1; CDR3nt: TGTGCCAGCAGTTTGTCTGCGGGAGGTTCCTACAATGAGCAGTTCTTC; CDR3aa: CASSLSAGGSYNEQFF
d_gene: .; abundance: .; v_gene: TRBV2; j_gene: TRBJ1-6; CDR3nt: TGTGCCAGCAGGACCGGTCTAAGCTCCTATAATTCACCCCTCCACTTT; CDR3aa: CASRTGLSSYNSPLHF
d_gene: .; abundance: .; v_gene: TRBV28; j_gene: TRBJ2-2; CDR3nt: TGTGCCAGCACTGGCGGGGTGAACACCGGGGAGCTGTTTTTT; CDR3aa: CASTGGVNTGELFF
d_gene: .; abundance: .; v_gene: TRBV18; j_gene: TRBJ2-7; CDR3nt: TGTGCCAGCTCACCCAGGGTTGACGAGCAGTACTTC; CDR3aa: CASSPRVDEQYF
d_gene: .; abundance: .; v_gene: TRBV5-3; j_gene: TRBJ1-1; CDR3nt: TGTGCCAGAAGCTTGCTGGGCCCCACTGAAGCTTTCTTT; CDR3aa: CARSLLGPTEAFF
d_gene: .; abundance: .; v_gene: TRBV2; j_gene: TRBJ2-1; CDR3nt: TGTGCCAGCAGTGATTTGGGGGCGATTTACAATGAGCAGTTCTTC; CDR3aa: CASSDLGAIYNEQFF
d_gene: TRBD1; abundance: .; v_gene: TRBV28; j_gene: TRBJ1-1; CDR3nt: TGTGCCAGCAGTTTAAATCCAGGGGGCCTGAACACTGAAGCTTTCTTT; CDR3aa: CASSLNPGGLNTEAFF
d_gene: .; abundance: .; v_gene: TRBV7-9; j_gene: TRBJ1-1; CDR3nt: TGTGCCAGCAGCTTAGGGGGGTTCGCTGAAGCTTTCTTT; CDR3aa: CASSLGGFAEAFF
d_gene: TRBD1; abundance: .; v_gene: TRBV27; j_gene: TRBJ2-7; CDR3nt: TGTGCCAGCAGCTCCGGGACAGGCTCGGCCGAGCAGTACTTC; CDR3aa: CASSSGTGSAEQYF
d_gene: .; abundance: .; v_gene: TRBV7-8; j_gene: TRBJ2-6; CDR3nt: TGTGCCAGCAGCCAATCTTCTGGGGCCAACGTCCTGACTTTC; CDR3aa: CASSQSSGANVLTF
d_gene: .; abundance: .; v_gene: TRBV19; j_gene: TRBJ2-5; CDR3nt: TGTGCCAGTAGTAGGGGGCGAGACAGGCCTAAAGAGACCCAGTACTTC; CDR3aa: CASSRGRDRPKETQYF
d_gene: TRBD1; abundance: .; v_gene: TRBV5-8; j_gene: TRBJ2-7; CDR3nt: TGTGCCAGCAGCTTTGGTGCGGGTCAGGGGGAGAACGAGCAGTACTTC; CDR3aa: CASSFGAGQGENEQYF
d_gene: .; abundance: .; v_gene: TRBV7-8; j_gene: TRBJ1-4; CDR3nt: TGTGCCAGCAGCCGGGGGTCCGGGACAATACTGTTTTTT; CDR3aa: CASSRGSGTILFF
d_gene: .; abundance: few; v_gene: TRBV5-1; j_gene: TRBJ2-5; CDR3nt: TGCGCCAGCAGCTGGTACCAAGAGACCCAGTACTTC; CDR3aa: CASSWYQETQYF
d_gene: TRBD2; abundance: once; v_gene: TRBV5-6; j_gene: TRBJ2-1; CDR3nt: TGTGCCAGCAGCCACGGACTAGCGGGGTACAATGAGCAGTTCTTC; CDR3aa: CASSHGLAGYNEQFF
d_gene: TRBD2; abundance: .; v_gene: TRBV4-3; j_gene: TRBJ2-2; CDR3nt: TGCGCCAGCAGCCATGATCTAGCGGGAGGGACCGGGGAGCTGTTTTTT; CDR3aa: CASSHDLAGGTGELFF
d_gene: .; abundance: few; v_gene: TRBV6-1; j_gene: TRBJ1-5; CDR3nt: TGTGCCAGCAGTGAATTTTTTTGGGGTAATCAGCCCCAGCATTTT; CDR3aa: CASSEFFWGNQPQHF
d_gene: TRBD1; abundance: .; v_gene: TRBV2; j_gene: TRBJ1-4; CDR3nt: TGTGCCAGCAGTCTCCGGGACAGGGGCCATTCAACTAATGAAAAACTGTTTTTT; CDR3aa: CASSLRDRGHSTNEKLFF
d_gene: TRBD1; abundance: .; v_gene: TRBV27; j_gene: TRBJ2-7; CDR3nt: TGTGCCAGCACCCCCGAGGGACAGGGACCCTACGAGCAGTACTTC; CDR3aa: CASTPEGQGPYEQYF
d_gene: TRBD2; abundance: .; v_gene: TRBV7-2; j_gene: TRBJ2-7; CDR3nt: TGTGCCAGCAGCGGGCCGGCGGGAGGGGGGTCCTACGAGCAGTACTTC; CDR3aa: CASSGPAGGGSYEQYF
d_gene: .; abundance: .; v_gene: TRBV19; j_gene: TRBJ1-1; CDR3nt: TGTGCCAGTAGTCCGTCCCGGGACGGCCCGAACACTGAAGCTTTCTTT; CDR3aa: CASSPSRDGPNTEAFF
d_gene: .; abundance: .; v_gene: TRBV11-2; j_gene: TRBJ2-7; CDR3nt: TGTGCCAGCAGGTCAAACACCAAAATGTACTTC; CDR3aa: CASRSNTKMYF
d_gene: .; abundance: .; v_gene: TRBV27; j_gene: TRBJ1-1; CDR3nt: TGTGCCAGCAGTCAACCAGGGGCGCGGGGGGCTTTCTTT; CDR3aa: CASSQPGARGAFF
d_gene: .; abundance: .; v_gene: TRBV6-6; j_gene: TRBJ1-5; CDR3nt: TGTGCCAGCAGTTCCCTCAGGCATCAGCCCCAGCATTTT; CDR3aa: CASSSLRHQPQHF
d_gene: TRBD1; abundance: .; v_gene: TRBV27; j_gene: TRBJ1-2; CDR3nt: TGTGCCAGCAGCGGGACAGGGGGTAACTATGGCTACACCTTC; CDR3aa: CASSGTGGNYGYTF
d_gene: .; abundance: many; v_gene: TRBV7-9; j_gene: TRBJ2-3; CDR3nt: TGTGCCAGCAGCCGCAAAACCAGGGACGACGCAGATACGCAGTATTTT; CDR3aa: CASSRKTRDDADTQYF
d_gene: .; abundance: .; v_gene: TRBV5-1; j_gene: TRBJ2-7; CDR3nt: TGCGCCAGCAGCTTAAATGGAGGGTCCCCCTACGAGCAGTACTTC; CDR3aa: CASSLNGGSPYEQYF
d_gene: TRBD2; abundance: .; v_gene: TRBV18; j_gene: TRBJ2-1; CDR3nt: TGTGCCAGCTCACCAGGGGCGGGAGCTGGCTACAATGAGCAGTTCTTC; CDR3aa: CASSPGAGAGYNEQFF
d_gene: TRBD2; abundance: few; v_gene: TRBV30; j_gene: TRBJ2-2; CDR3nt: TGTGCCTGGAGCCGGCCGAGCGGGAGTGGTGCCGGGGAGCTGTTTTTT; CDR3aa: CAWSRPSGSGAGELFF
d_gene: TRBD1; abundance: .; v_gene: TRBV18; j_gene: TRBJ1-3; CDR3nt: TGTGCCAGCTCCGGACAGGGGATCAGCTCTGGAAACACCATATATTTT; CDR3aa: CASSGQGISSGNTIYF
d_gene: TRBD2; abundance: .; v_gene: TRBV5-1; j_gene: TRBJ2-3; CDR3nt: TGCGCCAGCAGCTTGAAGGAGGGACTAGGACTCACAGATACGCAGTATTTT; CDR3aa: CASSLKEGLGLTDTQYF
d_gene: .; abundance: .; v_gene: TRBV5-4; j_gene: TRBJ2-5; CDR3nt: TGTGCCAGCAGCTTGGAGGGGCTCAGGGCCCAGTACTTC; CDR3aa: CASSLEGLRAQYF
d_gene: .; abundance: many; v_gene: TRBV10-2; j_gene: TRBJ1-2; CDR3nt: TGCGCCAGCAGTATAGACAGCTATGGCTACACCTTC; CDR3aa: CASSIDSYGYTF
d_gene: .; abundance: .; v_gene: TRBV20-1; j_gene: TRBJ2-7; CDR3nt: TGCAGTGCTAGACTCTCCTACGAGCAGTACTTC; CDR3aa: CSARLSYEQYF
d_gene: .; abundance: .; v_gene: TRBV5-1; j_gene: TRBJ1-3; CDR3nt: TGCGCCAGCAGGCTGGGGTCCGAGGATGGAAACACCATATATTTT; CDR3aa: CASRLGSEDGNTIYF
d_gene: .; abundance: .; v_gene: TRBV4-1; j_gene: TRBJ1-1; CDR3nt: TGCGCCAGCAGCCAAGAACGATCAGGGTTCACTGAAGCTTTCTTT; CDR3aa: CASSQERSGFTEAFF
d_gene: TRBD1; abundance: .; v_gene: TRBV2; j_gene: TRBJ1-2; CDR3nt: TGTGCCAGCATGGGGACAGACCGTTACTATGGCTACACCTTC; CDR3aa: CASMGTDRYYGYTF
d_gene: TRBD1; abundance: .; v_gene: TRBV2; j_gene: TRBJ2-5; CDR3nt: TGTGCCAGCAGTCGGGACAGGGGTACGGAGACCCAGTACTTC; CDR3aa: CASSRDRGTETQYF
d_gene: TRBD1; abundance: .; v_gene: TRBV18; j_gene: TRBJ1-4; CDR3nt: TGTGCCAGCTCACCACCGTTGGCCGGACAGGGGGCTAAACTGTTTTTT; CDR3aa: CASSPPLAGQGAKLFF